This entry concerns a single T cell receptor (beta chain). This sample is drawn from a study of blood T cell repertoires in COVID-19. Authors' processing steps: Reference gene primer amplification gave nucleated cell count estimates. Clones were sequenced by immunoSEQ multiplex PCR, and TCRdb holds only the in-frame ones, with some missing. The V and J calls and clone size come from that table; D and trimming were worked out from the DNA. This table holds under 300,000 clones, 88% found once. Sequencing was done on a sample of peripheral blood. The receptor's source is a woman between 40 and 50 years old who had recovered from COVID-19.

CDR3 protein: CASRQDYEQYF. The DNA of the CDR3 is TGTGCCAGCAGACAGGACTACGAGCAGTACTTC. This chain uses TRBV3-1 (or the pseudogene TRBV3-2) with TRBJ2-7; D possibly corresponds to TRBD1 (5 bases). The CDR3 is 11 amino acids. The V end was cut by 6 bases, the J end by 3 bases, with 6 bases between. Per germline, CDR1 LGHDT and CDR2 YNNKEL (reference sequence).